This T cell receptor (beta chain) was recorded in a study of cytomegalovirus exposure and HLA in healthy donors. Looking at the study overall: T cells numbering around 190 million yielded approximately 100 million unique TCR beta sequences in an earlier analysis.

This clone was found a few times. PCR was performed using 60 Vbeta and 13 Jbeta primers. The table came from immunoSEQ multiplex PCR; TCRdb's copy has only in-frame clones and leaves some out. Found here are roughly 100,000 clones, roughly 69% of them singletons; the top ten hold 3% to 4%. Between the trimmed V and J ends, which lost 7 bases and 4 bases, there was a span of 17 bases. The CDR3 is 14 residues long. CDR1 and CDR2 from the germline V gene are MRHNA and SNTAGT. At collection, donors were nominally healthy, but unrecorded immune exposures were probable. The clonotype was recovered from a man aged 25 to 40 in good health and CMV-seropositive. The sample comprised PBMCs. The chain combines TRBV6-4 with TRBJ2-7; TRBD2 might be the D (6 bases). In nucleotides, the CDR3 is TGTGCCAGCACCGCGGGACTCCCGTGGTACGAGCAGTACTTC. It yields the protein CASTAGLPWYEQYF.